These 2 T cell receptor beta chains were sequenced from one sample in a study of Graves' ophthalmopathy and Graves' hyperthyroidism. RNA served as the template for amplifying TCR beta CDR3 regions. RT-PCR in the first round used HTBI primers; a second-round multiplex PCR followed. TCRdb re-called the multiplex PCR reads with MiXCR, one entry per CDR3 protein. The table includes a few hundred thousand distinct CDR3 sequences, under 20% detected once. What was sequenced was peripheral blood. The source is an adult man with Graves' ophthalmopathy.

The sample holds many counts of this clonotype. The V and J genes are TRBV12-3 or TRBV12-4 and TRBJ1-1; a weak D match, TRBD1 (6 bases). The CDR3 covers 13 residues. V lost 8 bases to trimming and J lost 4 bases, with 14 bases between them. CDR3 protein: CASSSRGFTEAFF. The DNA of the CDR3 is TGTGCCAGCTCCTCCAGGGGCTTCACTGAAGCTTTCTTT.

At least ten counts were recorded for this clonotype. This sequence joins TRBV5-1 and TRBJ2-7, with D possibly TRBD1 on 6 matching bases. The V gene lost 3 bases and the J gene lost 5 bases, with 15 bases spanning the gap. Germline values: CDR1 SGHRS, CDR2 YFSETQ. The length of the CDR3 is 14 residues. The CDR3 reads CASSWDTTPNEQYF. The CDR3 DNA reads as TGCGCCAGCAGCTGGGACACCACACCCAACGAGCAGTACTTC.